This T cell receptor (beta chain) originates from a study of blood T cell repertoires in COVID-19. The wider study: Sites across the United States, Italy and Spain contributed samples from acute and convalescent COVID-19.

This CDR3 is built from 15 residues. Trimming stripped 1 base from V and 6 bases from J, with 16 bases between. Germline V lookup: CDR1 SGHVS, CDR2 FNYEAQ. Two negative PCRs, clearance, or symptom resolution characterized the recovered Cohort 3 donors. The repertoire was sequenced with immunoSEQ multiplex PCR; TCRdb's copy has only in-frame clones and lacks some. The repertoire holds over 200,000 clones, 85% seen once, with under 20% in the top ten. The chain combines TRBV7-6 with TRBJ2-7, with D possibly being TRBD1 (6 bases). This sequence was found in a middle-aged man who had recovered from COVID-19. The material sequenced was PBMCs or T cells enriched from blood (not recorded which). In DNA, the CDR3 is TGTGCCAGCAGCTTAGGACGAACAGGGCTCGGCGAGCAGTACTTC. Translated: CASSLGRTGLGEQYF.